This TCR beta chain was sequenced for a study of regulatory T cells in long-lasting Graves disease. The time point: persistent/refractory GD, antithyroid drugs over 5 years with positive TRAb. TCR sequences were obtained from RNA taken from PBMCs. An endocrinology department in Xi'an, China, supplied the patients. The V and J ends lost 9 bases and 0 bases respectively, with 17 bases between them. The CDR3 is 15 residues long. Germline CDR1 and CDR2: MNHEY and SMNVEV (reference sequence). Investigators prepared the TCR beta libraries by applying iRepertoire HTBI primers and Arm-PCR of CDR3 regions. Each CDR3 protein is one row after TCRdb ran MiXCR on the multiplex PCR reads. This sample has 400,000 to 500,000 distinct CDR3 sequences; about 20% occur once, and the top ten carry about 7.8%. This clonotype appeared many times.

This TCR came from a female donor with Graves disease. Sample: peripheral blood mononuclear cells (PBMCs), taken when the disease was refractory, from a patient treated with antithyroid drugs. The rearrangement links TRBV27 to TRBJ1-1, with a weak D call TRBD1 (5 bases). In nucleotides, the CDR3 is TGTGCCAGTTCCCGCGGCTGGGGCATGAACACTGAAGCTTTCTTT. Translating it yields CASSRGWGMNTEAFF.